The 9 T cell receptor beta chains presented below share a single source sample, sequenced in a study of OX40 agonist ivuxolimab in advanced cancers. The table came from immunoSEQ multiplex PCR; TCRdb's copy has only in-frame clones and leaves some out. Here the sample spans over 50,000 clones, approximately 80% being singletons. This specimen was CD4+ or CD8+ T cells sorted from blood, taken in a trial of the OX40 agonist ivuxolimab. The receptors were sampled from an adult with an advanced solid tumor such as melanoma, head and neck, liver or kidney cancer.

The chain joins TRBV6-1 to TRBJ2-2, with 7 bases that match TRBD2. The V and J ends lost 0 bases and 1 base, in that order; junction bases with no gene match: 2. Germline values: CDR1 MNHNS, CDR2 SASEGT. The CDR3 is 16 amino acids. The DNA of the CDR3 is TGTGCCAGCAGTGAAGCTGGCGGGAGGAACACCGGGGAGCTGTTTTTT. Translation gives CASSEAGGRNTGELFF.

The chain joins TRBV6-5 to TRBJ2-3; D is tentatively TRBD1 or TRBD2 (6 bases each). The V end lost 5 bases, the J end lost 10 bases, and 19 bases lay between the germline ends. Per germline, CDR1 MNHEY and CDR2 SVGAGI. This CDR3 is 14 amino acids long. This chain's CDR3 is CASSRAGEGGPQYF. The CDR3 region has the DNA TGTGCCAGCAGTCGGGCCGGAGAGGGGGGACCGCAGTATTTT.

This chain connects TRBV5-1 to TRBJ2-2, with 13 bases identical to TRBD2. The V gene end was trimmed by 4 bases and the J gene end by 7 bases; junction bases not matched to a gene: 7. The CDR3 spans 16 residues. The germline V gene has CDR1 SGHRS and CDR2 YFSETQ. The CDR3 DNA is TGCGCCAGCAGCCCACCGGGACTAGCGGGAATCGGGGAGCTGTTTTTT. This sequence encodes CASSPPGLAGIGELFF.

The V call is TRBV2, the J call TRBJ1-6, with D possibly being TRBD1 (6 bases). Trimming removed 8 bases at V and 0 bases at J, with 11 bases between. The V gene's germline CDR1 is SNHLY and CDR2 FYNNEI. This CDR3 contains 15 residues. The CDR3 DNA sequence: TGTGCCAGCGTGGGGGCTAGCTCCTATAATTCACCCCTCCACTTT. This gives the protein CASVGASSYNSPLHF.

The chain links TRBV27 to TRBJ2-6; 7 bases are shared with TRBD1. There are 14 residues in the CDR3. V trimming: 7 bases; J trimming: 4 bases; junction bases outside the gene matches: 4. Looked up from germline, CDR1 is MNHEY and CDR2 is SMNVEV (reference sequence). The CDR3 region has the DNA TGTGCCAGCACTAAGACAGGGGGGGCCAACGTCCTGACTTTC. It translates to CASTKTGGANVLTF.

This CDR3 reads CASSQGRTYTGELFF. CDR3 coding DNA: TGTGCCAGCAGCCAGGGGAGGACCTACACCGGGGAGCTGTTTTTT. This chain connects TRBV5-5 to TRBJ2-2; D is possibly TRBD1 or TRBD2 (6 bases each). CDR1 SGHKS and CDR2 YYEKEE come from the germline V gene (reference sequence). Trimming cost V 4 bases and J 3 bases, with 13 bases left between them. The CDR3 has 15 residues. The variable domain in full, completed from reference TRBV5-5 and TRBJ2-2, reads DAGVTQSPTHLIKTRGQQVTLRCSPISGHKSVSWYQQVLGQGPQFIFQYYEKEERGRGNFPDRFSARQFPNYSSELNVNALLLGDSALYLCASSQGRTYTGELFFGEGSRLTVL.

The chain joins TRBV19 to TRBJ1-5, with TRBD1 matching 8 bases. V lost 9 bases to trimming and J lost 9 bases; unmatched junction nucleotides: 7. The CDR3 length is 12 residues. Germline V gene lookup returns CDR1 LNHDA and CDR2 SQIVND (reference sequence). In nucleotides, the CDR3 is TGTGCCAGCAGGACAGGGCCAGGGCCCCAGCATTTT. It is translated as CASRTGPGPQHF.

This rearrangement joins TRBV2 to TRBJ1-1; TRBD1 matches at 7 bases. V dropped 8 bases and J dropped 2; count of bases not matched to a gene: 8. The CDR3 length is 14 residues. The V gene's germline CDR1 is SNHLY and CDR2 FYNNEI. The CDR3 region is CASRYRDSNTEAFF. The CDR3 DNA reads TGTGCCAGCCGGTATAGGGACAGTAACACTGAAGCTTTCTTT.

This clone is a singleton in its sample. This sequence joins TRBV5-6 and TRBJ1-2; D is unclear. The CDR3 consists of 13 residues. The ends were cut back, 4 bases at V and 3 bases at J, with 10 bases in the middle. Germline V gene data show CDR1 as SGHDT and CDR2 as YYEEEE. The CDR3 DNA is TGTGCCAGCAGCCTCGACACGGACTATGGCTACACCTTC. This codes for CASSLDTDYGYTF.